The 15 T cell receptor beta chains in this list originate from one sample, sequenced in a study of identical twins. TCRdb fed the 5' RACE reads into MiXCR, producing one record per CDR3 protein. This table holds more than 1.5 million distinct CDR3 sequences, about 30% found once. Sequencing input: cord blood. These receptors originate from a newborn girl in good health.

For this clonotype: At one end the junction does not follow the germline gene, possibly because of a read error. The CDR3 bases are TGTTCCAGCCGAGGGCAGACAGAGGAAGCTTTCTTT. Its protein is CSSRGQTEEAFF. The genes are TRBV27 and TRBJ1-1; weak D call: TRBD1 (5 bases). The CDR3 length is 12 residues. Germline V CDR1 and CDR2: MNHEY, SMNVEV (reference sequence).

The V call is TRBV12-3 or TRBV12-4, the J call TRBJ1-5; D remains unclear. The CDR3 runs to 14 residues. The V end was cut by 4 bases, the J end by 5 bases, with 12 bases between. CDR3 nucleotides: TGTGCCAGCAGTTCAGCCCTGAGCCATCAGCCCCAGCATTTT. Translated, it gives CASSSALSHQPQHF.

The chain combines TRBV5-1 with TRBJ2-3; TRBD2 agrees at 7 bases. CDR3 length: 16 residues. CDR1 and CDR2 from the germline V gene are SGHRS and YFSETQ. The ends lost 4 bases at V and 2 bases at J; junction bases unmatched: 10. The CDR3 coding sequence is TGCGCCAGCAGCCTAATGACTAGCAAGTTCACAGATACGCAGTATTTT. Protein product: CASSLMTSKFTDTQYF.

The chain carries TRBV14 and TRBJ2-4; 9 nucleotides line up with TRBD2. The end of the DNA aligns better with TRBJ2-5, so the J call may be wrong. Germline assignment: CDR1 SGHDN and CDR2 FVKESK. The CDR3 loop spans 15 amino acids. The CDR3, as DNA: TGTGCCAGCAAATCTAGCGGGGCCTCACCAGTGACCCAGTACTTC. Protein sequence: CASKSSGASPVTQYF.

The rearrangement links TRBV19 to TRBJ2-1, with 9 bases that match TRBD1. The germline V gene has CDR1 LNHDA and CDR2 SQIVND (reference sequence). With 1 base clipped from V and 2 bases from J, the junction kept 0 bases outside the gene matches. The CDR3 has 15 amino acids. The CDR3 is CASSIGDRAYNEQFF. DNA of the CDR3: TGTGCCAGTAGTATAGGGGACAGGGCCTACAATGAGCAGTTCTTC.

This clonotype was detected only a few times. The chain couples TRBV3-1 to TRBJ1-2; D is unclear. This CDR3 contains 13 residues. V was pared by 1 base and J by 7 bases, with 10 bases between. Germline loops: CDR1 LGHDT, CDR2 YNNKEL (reference sequence). The CDR3 nucleotides read TGTGCCAGCAGCCAAGTTCATTCGGCTGGCTACACCTTC. Translation gives CASSQVHSAGYTF.

Here the CDR3 reads CASSVDSYQGYTF. The CDR3 region has the DNA TGTGCCAGCAGCGTAGATTCCTATCAGGGCTACACCTTC. J is TRBJ1-2 and V is TRBV9; D uncertain. The CDR3 runs 13 residues. CDR1 and CDR2 (germline): SGDLS, YYNGEE. Trimming removed 0 bases from V and 8 bases from J, with 11 bases in between.

The genes are TRBV11-2 and TRBJ2-1; TRBD2 aligns across 10 bases. The V segment lost 3 bases and the J segment 6 bases; nucleotides outside the gene matches: 11. This CDR3 has 17 residues. Germline V gene sequence: CDR1 SGHAT, CDR2 FQNNGV. The CDR3 DNA reads TGTGCCAGCAGCTTGTTGCCGCAGCGGGGGGGCCGCAATGAGCAGTTCTTC. Its protein is CASSLLPQRGGRNEQFF.

V gene TRBV20-1 combines with J gene TRBJ2-1; 7 bases match TRBD1. CDR1 is DFQATT and CDR2 is SNEGSKA in the germline V gene (reference sequence). There are 17 residues in the CDR3. The V gene end was trimmed by 3 bases and the J gene end by 2 bases; junction bases not matched to a gene: 13. The CDR3 is CSARGQPSGIAYNEQFF. CDR3 DNA: TGCAGTGCTAGGGGACAGCCCTCCGGGATAGCCTACAATGAGCAGTTCTTC.

The chain has TRBV2 and TRBJ2-1, with D perhaps TRBD1 or TRBD2 (6 bases each). The better agreement between TRBJ2-7 and the DNA end casts doubt on the J call. The length of the CDR3 is 16 residues. Per the germline V gene, CDR1 is SNHLY and CDR2 is FYNNEI. In nucleotides, the CDR3 is TGTGCCAGCAGTGATAGGGGGGTGAGGGTGGGAAATGAGCAGTACTTC. Translating gives CASSDRGVRVGNEQYF.

CDR3 nucleotide sequence: TGTGCCAGCTCACCCGGTTCAGATCAGCCCCAGCATTTT. This gives the protein CASSPGSDQPQHF. The chain recombines TRBV18 with TRBJ1-5; D unresolved. The V end was cut by 3 bases, the J end by 5 bases, with 8 bases between. CDR1 is KGHSH and CDR2 is LQKENI in the germline V gene. There are 13 residues in the CDR3.

To note about this clonotype: Germline is not matched at one junction end, which may reflect a read error. The chain joins TRBV10-3 to TRBJ1-2, with D unresolved. Germline V CDR1 and CDR2: ENHRY, SYGVKD. There are 11 residues in the CDR3. The CDR3 DNA is TGTACCATCAGTGATACTTCCGGCTACACCTTC. It codes for CTISDTSGYTF.

This clonotype appeared a few times. The chain employs TRBV25-1 and TRBJ2-4, with D tentatively TRBD1 (5 bases). Trimming stripped 0 bases from V and 7 bases from J, with 16 bases between. Germline V gives CDR1 MGHDK, CDR2 SYGVNS. This CDR3 has 16 residues. The CDR3: CASSEYRWGERNIQYF. CDR3 bases: TGTGCCAGCAGTGAATACAGGTGGGGCGAGAGGAACATTCAGTACTTC.

This clonotype was seen ten or more times. The V gene is TRBV7-9, the J gene TRBJ1-2; D is unclear. The CDR3 runs 13 residues. V dropped 0 bases and J dropped 7 bases, with 9 bases sitting between them. Germline V gene lookup returns CDR1 SEHNR and CDR2 FQNEAQ (reference sequence). CDR3 sequence: CASSLAGRGGYTF. The CDR3 DNA reads as TGTGCCAGCAGCTTAGCGGGGAGAGGTGGCTACACCTTC.

The table lists this clonotype with many counts. This chain links TRBV29-1 with TRBJ2-7; maybe TRBD1 (6 bases). Trimming left V 4 bases short and J 2 bases short, with 12 bases between. The CDR3 totals 13 residues. Germline assignment: CDR1 SQVTM and CDR2 ANQGSEA. This CDR3 reads CSVARQVAYEQYF. In nucleotides, the CDR3 is TGCAGCGTTGCGAGACAGGTAGCCTACGAGCAGTACTTC.